This TCR beta chain was found in a study of blood T cell repertoires in COVID-19. The method was immunoSEQ multiplex PCR; TCRdb's version includes in-frame clones alone and lacks a portion of them. The sample consists of approximately 100,000 clones, about 84% of them appearing once. V dropped 5 bases and J dropped 3 bases, with 10 bases sitting between them. Germline CDR1 reads SGHAT; CDR2 reads FQNNGV. The CDR3 totals 13 residues. Specimen: peripheral blood. The V and J genes are TRBV11-2 and TRBJ1-2; D unclear. This clonotype was obtained from an elderly woman with acute or convalescent COVID-19. The CDR3 is CASSPKGDYGYTF. In DNA form, the CDR3 reads TGTGCCAGCAGCCCCAAAGGAGACTATGGCTACACCTTC.